The source of this T cell receptor (beta chain) is a study of blood T cell repertoires in COVID-19. About the study: Sites across the United States, Italy and Spain contributed samples from acute and convalescent COVID-19. Sources were T cells, B-cell-depleted T cells, or PBMCs; the material itself was cDNA or gDNA.

In the original workflow: Cell counts per sample came from amplifying reference gene primers. TCRdb's table, derived via immunoSEQ multiplex PCR, lists solely in-frame clones and lacks some. The V and J calls and clone size are taken from that table; D and trimming were inferred from the DNA. In the table there are 150,000 to 200,000 clones, 84% of which are singletons. V was trimmed by 6 bases and J by 4 bases, leaving 17 bases between them. Germline V gene data show CDR1 as MNHEY and CDR2 as SVGAGI. The CDR3 extends over 15 amino acids. This clone was counted a single time. The V call is TRBV6-5, the J call TRBJ2-3; TRBD2 might be the D (8 bases). The sequenced sample consisted of peripheral blood. The receptor was isolated from a human donor with acute or convalescent COVID-19. The donor label of this sample is uncertain. CDR3 sequence reads: CASRRGLGGADTQYF. The CDR3 DNA reads TGTGCCAGCAGGAGGGGGCTCGGGGGGGCAGATACGCAGTATTTT.